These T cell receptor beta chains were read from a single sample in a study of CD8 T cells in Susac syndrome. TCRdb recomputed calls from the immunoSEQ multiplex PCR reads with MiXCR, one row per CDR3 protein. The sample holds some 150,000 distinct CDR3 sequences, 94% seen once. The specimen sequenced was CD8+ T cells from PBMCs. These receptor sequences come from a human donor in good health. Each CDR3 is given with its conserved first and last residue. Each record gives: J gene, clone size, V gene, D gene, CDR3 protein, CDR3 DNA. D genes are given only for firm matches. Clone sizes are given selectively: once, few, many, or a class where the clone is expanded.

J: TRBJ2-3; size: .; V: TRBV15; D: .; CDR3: CATSRDTGPSTDTQYF; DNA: TGTGCCACCAGCAGAGATACGGGGCCGAGCACAGATACGCAGTATTTT
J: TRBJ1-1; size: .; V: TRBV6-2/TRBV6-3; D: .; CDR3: CASSYTAGTTEAFF; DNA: TGTGCCAGCAGTTACACAGCAGGGACCACTGAAGCTTTCTTT
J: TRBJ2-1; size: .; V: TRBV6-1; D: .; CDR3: CASSESNYNEQFF; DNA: TGTGCCAGCAGTGAATCGAACTACAATGAGCAGTTCTTC
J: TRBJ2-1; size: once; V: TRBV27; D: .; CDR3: CASTHTGNEQFF; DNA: TGTGCCAGCACTCATACTGGAAATGAGCAGTTCTTC
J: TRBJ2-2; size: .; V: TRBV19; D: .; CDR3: CASSTIADTGELFF; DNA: TGTGCCAGTAGTACAATAGCGGACACCGGGGAGCTGTTTTTT
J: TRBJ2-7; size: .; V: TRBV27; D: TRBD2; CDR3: CASSRPKVTSSGAYEQYF; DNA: TGTGCCAGCAGTCGCCCCAAGGTGACTAGCAGTGGGGCCTACGAGCAGTACTTC
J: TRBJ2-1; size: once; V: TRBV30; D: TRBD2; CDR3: CAAGGGADNEQFF; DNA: TGTGCCGCGGGGGGCGGTGCCGACAATGAGCAGTTCTTC
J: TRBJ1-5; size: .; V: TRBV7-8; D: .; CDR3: CASSFSGGGHQPQHF; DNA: TGTGCCAGCAGCTTTAGCGGAGGGGGTCATCAGCCCCAGCATTTT
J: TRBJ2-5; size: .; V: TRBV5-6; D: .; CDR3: CASRFRAKETQYF; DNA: TGTGCCAGCCGCTTTCGGGCCAAAGAGACCCAGTACTTC
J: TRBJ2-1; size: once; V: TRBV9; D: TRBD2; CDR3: CASSAPGRAEYEQFF; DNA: TGTGCCAGCAGTGCCCCCGGGAGGGCCGAATATGAGCAGTTCTTC
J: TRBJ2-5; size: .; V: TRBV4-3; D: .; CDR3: CASSQDPEDQETQYF; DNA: TGCGCCAGCAGCCAAGATCCCGAAGACCAAGAGACCCAGTACTTC
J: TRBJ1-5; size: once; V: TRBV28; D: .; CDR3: CASSYYSNQPQHF; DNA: TGTGCCAGCAGTTATTACAGCAATCAGCCCCAGCATTTT
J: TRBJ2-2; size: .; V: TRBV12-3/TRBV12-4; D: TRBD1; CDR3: CASTLSAGQGLTGELFF; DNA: TGTGCCAGCACCCTGTCGGCGGGACAGGGTTTGACCGGGGAGCTGTTTTTT
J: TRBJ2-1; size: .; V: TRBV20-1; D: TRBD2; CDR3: CSARASGSNHEQFF; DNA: TGCAGTGCTAGGGCTAGCGGGAGCAACCACGAGCAGTTCTTC
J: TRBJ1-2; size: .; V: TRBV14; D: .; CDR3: CASSQSGVYGYTF; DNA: TGTGCCAGCAGCCAGTCAGGGGTCTATGGCTACACCTTC
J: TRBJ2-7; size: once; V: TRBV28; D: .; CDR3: CASNLGGSGEQYF; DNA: TGTGCCAGCAACCTGGGCGGGTCCGGCGAGCAGTACTTC
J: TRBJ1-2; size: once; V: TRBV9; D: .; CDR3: CASSVGRGYTF; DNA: TGTGCCAGCAGCGTAGGTAGGGGCTACACCTTC
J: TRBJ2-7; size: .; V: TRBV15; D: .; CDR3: CATRGRGAYEQYF; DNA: TGTGCCACAAGGGGCAGGGGGGCTTACGAGCAGTACTTC
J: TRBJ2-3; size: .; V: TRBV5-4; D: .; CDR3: CASSLKGTDTQYF; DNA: TGTGCCAGCAGTCTGAAGGGAACGGATACGCAGTATTTT
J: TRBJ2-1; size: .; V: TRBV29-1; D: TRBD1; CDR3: CSVTGAQTGEQFF; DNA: TGCAGCGTCACAGGGGCCCAGACGGGTGAGCAGTTCTTC
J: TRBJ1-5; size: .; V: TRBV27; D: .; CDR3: CASSFRGGLQPQHF; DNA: TGTGCCAGCAGTTTCCGCGGGGGTCTTCAGCCCCAGCATTTT
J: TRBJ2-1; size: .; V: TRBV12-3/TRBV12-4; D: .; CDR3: CASSPGPPSYNEQFF; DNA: TGTGCCAGCAGCCCGGGACCACCATCCTACAATGAGCAGTTCTTC
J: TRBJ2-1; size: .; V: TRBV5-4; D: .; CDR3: CASSQLRGNAEQFF; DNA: TGTGCCAGCAGCCAACTGAGGGGAAATGCTGAGCAGTTCTTC
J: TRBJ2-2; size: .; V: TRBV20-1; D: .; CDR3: CSARIFGGPKSGELFF; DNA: TGCAGTGCTAGAATCTTTGGGGGACCCAAATCCGGGGAGCTGTTTTTT
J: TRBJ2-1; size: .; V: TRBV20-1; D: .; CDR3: CSARAASSNEQFF; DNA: TGCAGTGCTAGAGCCGCTAGCTCTAATGAGCAGTTCTTC
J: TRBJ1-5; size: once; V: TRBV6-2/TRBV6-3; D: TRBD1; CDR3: CASSNDRGHQPQHF; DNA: TGTGCCAGCAGCAACGACAGGGGGCATCAGCCCCAGCATTTT
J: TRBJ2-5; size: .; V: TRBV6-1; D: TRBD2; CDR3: CASSRSGRLQETQYF; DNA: TGTGCCAGCAGTCGAAGCGGGAGGTTGCAAGAGACCCAGTACTTC
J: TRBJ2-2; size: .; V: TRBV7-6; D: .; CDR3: CASNLQGAAGVLPGELFF; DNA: TGTGCCAGCAACCTGCAGGGGGCGGCGGGAGTCCTCCCCGGGGAGCTGTTTTTT
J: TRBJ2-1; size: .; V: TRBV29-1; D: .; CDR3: CSVELREQFF; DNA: TGCAGCGTTGAACTCCGTGAGCAGTTCTTC
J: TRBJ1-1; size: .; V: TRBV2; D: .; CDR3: CASSMTDATEAFF; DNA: TGTGCCAGCAGTATGACCGACGCCACTGAAGCTTTCTTT
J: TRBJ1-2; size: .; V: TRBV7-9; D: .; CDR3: CASSPDLYGYTF; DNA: TGTGCCAGCAGCCCCGACCTCTATGGCTACACCTTC
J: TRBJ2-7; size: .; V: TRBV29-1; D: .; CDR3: CSVVTRGSYEQYF; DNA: TGCAGCGTTGTAACCCGAGGATCCTACGAGCAGTACTTC
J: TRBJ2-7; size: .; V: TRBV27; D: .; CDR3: CASSFNGNHEQYF; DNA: TGTGCCAGCAGTTTCAACGGGAACCACGAGCAGTACTTC
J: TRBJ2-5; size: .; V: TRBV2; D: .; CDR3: CASKAEAREETQYF; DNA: TGTGCCAGCAAAGCGGAAGCTAGAGAAGAGACCCAGTACTTC
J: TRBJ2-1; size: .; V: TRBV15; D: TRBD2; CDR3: CATSRGREGVYNEQFF; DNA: TGTGCCACCAGCAGAGGTCGGGAGGGCGTTTACAATGAGCAGTTCTTC
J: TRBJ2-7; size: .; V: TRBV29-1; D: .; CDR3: CSVEIPPPGAGEQYF; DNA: TGCAGCGTTGAAATCCCCCCCCCGGGAGCAGGCGAGCAGTACTTC
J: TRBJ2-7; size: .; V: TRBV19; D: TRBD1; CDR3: CASSIWGQTYEQYF; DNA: TGTGCCAGTAGTATTTGGGGACAGACCTACGAGCAGTACTTC
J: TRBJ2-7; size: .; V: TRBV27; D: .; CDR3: CASSFTYNPTYEQYF; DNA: TGTGCCAGCAGTTTTACCTATAACCCCACCTACGAGCAGTACTTC
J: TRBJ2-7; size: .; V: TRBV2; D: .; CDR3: CASMLVRREQYF; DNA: TGTGCCAGCATGCTTGTTCGTAGGGAGCAGTACTTC
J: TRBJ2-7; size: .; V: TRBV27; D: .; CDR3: CASSPNAYEQYF; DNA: TGTGCCAGCAGTCCGAACGCCTACGAGCAGTACTTC
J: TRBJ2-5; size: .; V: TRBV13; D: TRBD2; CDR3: CASSLGLAGGPETQYF; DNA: TGTGCCAGCAGCCTAGGACTAGCGGGAGGCCCAGAGACCCAGTACTTC
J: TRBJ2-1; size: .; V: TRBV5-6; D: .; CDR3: CASGPGDSYNEQFF; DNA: TGTGCCAGCGGGCCGGGGGATTCCTACAATGAGCAGTTCTTC
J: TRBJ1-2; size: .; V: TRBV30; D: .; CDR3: CAWSLPPGVDYGYTF; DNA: TGTGCCTGGAGTCTCCCCCCGGGGGTGGACTATGGCTACACCTTC
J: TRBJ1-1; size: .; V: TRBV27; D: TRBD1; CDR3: CASSLNRGNTEAFF; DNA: TGTGCCAGCAGTTTAAACAGGGGGAACACTGAAGCTTTCTTT
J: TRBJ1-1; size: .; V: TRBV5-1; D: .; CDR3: CASSLYVREGAFF; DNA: TGCGCCAGCAGCTTGTACGTCCGAGAGGGGGCTTTCTTT
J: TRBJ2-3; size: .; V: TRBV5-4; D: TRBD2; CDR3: CAFLEGTSGTDTQYF; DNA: TGTGCCTTCCTGGAAGGGACTAGCGGCACAGATACGCAGTATTTT
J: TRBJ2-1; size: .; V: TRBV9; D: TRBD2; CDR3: CASSVARASGRVEQFF; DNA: TGTGCCAGCAGCGTAGCCCGGGCTAGCGGGAGGGTTGAGCAGTTCTTC
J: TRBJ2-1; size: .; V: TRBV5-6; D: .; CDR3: CASSFSGVNNEQFF; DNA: TGTGCCAGCAGCTTTAGCGGAGTTAACAATGAGCAGTTCTTC
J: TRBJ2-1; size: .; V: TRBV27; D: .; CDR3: CATVGPIGDEQFF; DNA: TGTGCCACCGTAGGACCTATCGGTGATGAGCAGTTCTTC
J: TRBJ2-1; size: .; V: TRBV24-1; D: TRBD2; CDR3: CATSRSFAGEGNEQFF; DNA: TGTGCCACCAGCAGAAGTTTTGCGGGAGAGGGGAATGAGCAGTTCTTC
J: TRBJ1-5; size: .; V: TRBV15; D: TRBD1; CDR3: CATSRRQGDQPQHF; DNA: TGTGCCACCAGCCGACGTCAGGGGGATCAGCCCCAGCATTTT
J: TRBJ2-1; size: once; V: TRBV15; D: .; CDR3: CATSSDSANEQFF; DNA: TGTGCCACCAGCAGTGACAGCGCGAATGAGCAGTTCTTC
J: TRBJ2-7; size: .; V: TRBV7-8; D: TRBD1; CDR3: CASSLGRTGMYEQYF; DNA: TGTGCCAGCAGCTTGGGTCGGACAGGCATGTACGAGCAGTACTTC
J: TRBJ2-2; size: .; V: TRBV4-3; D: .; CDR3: CASSQGVGDGHTGELFF; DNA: TGCGCCAGCAGCCAAGGGGTGGGGGACGGACACACCGGGGAGCTGTTTTTT